This T cell receptor beta chain was sequenced in a study of cytomegalovirus exposure and HLA in healthy donors. A single count supports this clone. Germline V gene data show CDR1 as MNHEY and CDR2 as SMNVEV (reference sequence). This CDR3 is 14 amino acids long. Trimming at V came to 8 bases and at J to 2 bases, leaving 9 bases not matched to a gene. The PCR had 60 Vbeta and 13 Jbeta primers. In the authors' methods: Later, an analysis found about 77 million unique TCR beta chains, and about 9.9 million of these were shared. Produced via immunoSEQ multiplex PCR; TCRdb's table is partial and in-frame only. Clone size and V and J calls were adopted from that table, with D and trimming inferred from the DNA. In the table there are some 150,000 clones, about 79% of which are singletons.

Material: PBMCs. This sequence joins TRBV27 and TRBJ2-7, with 7 bases that match TRBD2. The origin of this receptor is a male donor in good health and CMV-seronegative. CDR3 in amino acids: CASRPGTNTYEQYF. Written as DNA, the CDR3 is TGTGCCAGCCGCCCCGGGACTAACACCTACGAGCAGTACTTC.